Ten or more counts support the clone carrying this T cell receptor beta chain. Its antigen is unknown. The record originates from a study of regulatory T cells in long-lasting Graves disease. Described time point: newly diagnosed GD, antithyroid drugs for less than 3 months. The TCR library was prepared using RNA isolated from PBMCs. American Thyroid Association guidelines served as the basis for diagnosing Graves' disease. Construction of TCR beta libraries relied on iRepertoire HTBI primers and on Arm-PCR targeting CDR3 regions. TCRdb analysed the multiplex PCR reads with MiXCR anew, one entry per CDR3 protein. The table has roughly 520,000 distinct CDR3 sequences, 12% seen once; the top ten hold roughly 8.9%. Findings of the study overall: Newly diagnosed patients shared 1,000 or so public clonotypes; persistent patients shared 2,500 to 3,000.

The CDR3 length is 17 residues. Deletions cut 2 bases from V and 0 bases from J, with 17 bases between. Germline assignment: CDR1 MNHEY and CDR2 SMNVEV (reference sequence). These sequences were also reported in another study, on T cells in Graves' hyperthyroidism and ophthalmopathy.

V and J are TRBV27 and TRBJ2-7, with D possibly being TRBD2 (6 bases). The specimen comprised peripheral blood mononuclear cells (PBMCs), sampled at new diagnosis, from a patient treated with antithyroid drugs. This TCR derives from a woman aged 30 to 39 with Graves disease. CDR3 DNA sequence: TGTGCCAGCAGTTTAAAGGGCCTAGCGCCCGTCTCCTACGAGCAGTACTTC. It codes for CASSLKGLAPVSYEQYF.